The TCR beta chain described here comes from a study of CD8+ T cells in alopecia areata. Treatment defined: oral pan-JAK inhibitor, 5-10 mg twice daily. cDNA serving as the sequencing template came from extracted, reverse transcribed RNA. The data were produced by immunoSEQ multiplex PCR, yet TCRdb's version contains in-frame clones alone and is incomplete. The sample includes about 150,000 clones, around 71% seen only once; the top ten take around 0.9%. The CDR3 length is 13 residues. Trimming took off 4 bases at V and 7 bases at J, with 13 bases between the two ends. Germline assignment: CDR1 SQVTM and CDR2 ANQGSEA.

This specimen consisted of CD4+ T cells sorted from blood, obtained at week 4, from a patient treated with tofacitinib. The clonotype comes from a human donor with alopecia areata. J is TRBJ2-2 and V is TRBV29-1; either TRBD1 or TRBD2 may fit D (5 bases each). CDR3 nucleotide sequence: TGCAGCGTTGTCGGGGCCAGAAACGGGGAGCTGTTTTTT. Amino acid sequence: CSVVGARNGELFF.